This T cell receptor (beta chain) was documented in a study of shared T cell receptors in the human thymus. Trimming cost V 0 bases and J 5 bases; bases outside gene matches: 2. The CDR3 has 15 residues. CDR1 is SGDLS and CDR2 is YYNGEE in the germline V gene. Profiling relied on immunoSEQ multiplex PCR, and the TCRdb table lists in-frame clones only, not all of them. The repertoire holds about 610,000 clones, roughly 90% seen once, with 0.0095% to 0.011% in the top ten. This same sample was also part of a study on human thymus T cells. That source notes: Thymus was obtained from resections taken during corrective heart surgery. Related research described thymic repertoires that were highly overlapping among unrelated individuals.

This chain uses TRBV9 with TRBJ2-3; 11 bases are a match to TRBD1. Input material: thymocytes. This receptor was taken from a boy under two years old with a congenital heart defect. The CDR3 loop is CASSVEDRGRDTQYF. In DNA form, the CDR3 reads TGTGCCAGCAGCGTAGAGGACAGGGGGCGAGATACGCAGTATTTT.